Listed below are T cell receptor beta chains from one sample, sequenced in a study of response to subunit inactivated influenza vaccine. MiXCR, run by TCRdb on the RT-PCR reads, gives a single entry per CDR3 protein. The table records 500,000 to 600,000 distinct CDR3 sequences, 16% of them present only once. The sample here was CD4+ T cells sorted from PBMCs, taken less than 30 months after vaccination. The receptors here all came from a man aged 45 to 75 who received an inactivated influenza vaccine. The CDR3 runs from the conserved cysteine through the conserved F or W. D genes are given only for firm matches. Rows give clone size only sometimes, using once, few, many, or a class for an expanded clone.

J	D	size	V	CDR3	DNA
TRBJ2-7	TRBD2	many	TRBV20-1	CSARPELASLNYEQYF	TGCAGTGCTAGACCGGAACTAGCGTCCCTTAACTACGAGCAGTACTTC
TRBJ1-6	TRBD1	many	TRBV12-3/TRBV12-4	CASSPTGGNSPLHF	TGTGCCAGCAGCCCGACAGGGGGTAATTCACCCCTCCACTTT
TRBJ2-7	TRBD1	-	TRBV12-3/TRBV12-4	CASRPTGARGSEQYF	TGTGCCAGCAGACCAACAGGGGCTCGGGGCAGCGAGCAGTACTTC
TRBJ2-2	TRBD2	many	TRBV20-1	CSARRLAGGFTLF	TGCAGTGCTAGACGTCTAGCGGGGGGGTTCACGCTTTTT
TRBJ2-2	-	few	TRBV4-3	CASSQDLRAATAGELFF	TGCGCCAGCAGCCAAGATCTAAGGGCCGCCACCGCCGGGGAGCTGTTTTTT
TRBJ1-6	-	few	TRBV3-1	CASSQGKPLHF	TGTGCCAGCAGCCAAGGAAAACCCCTCCACTTT
TRBJ2-2	TRBD2	few	TRBV4-2	CASSQGASGRAGELFF	TGTGCCAGCAGCCAAGGTGCTAGCGGGAGGGCCGGGGAGCTGTTTTTT
TRBJ2-6	-	few	TRBV10-3	CAISESRGTGANVLTF	TGTGCCATCAGTGAGTCACGCGGAACTGGGGCCAACGTCCTGACTTTC
TRBJ2-5	-	few	TRBV12-5	CASGLAGGPGTQYF	TGTGCTAGTGGTTTGGCGGGGGGCCCAGGGACCCAGTACTTC
TRBJ1-1	TRBD1	few	TRBV29-1	CSVINPGTANTEAFF	TGCAGCGTGATCAATCCCGGGACAGCGAACACTGAAGCTTTCTTT
TRBJ1-1	TRBD1	-	TRBV20-1	CSASGQGNAEAFF	TGCAGTGCTAGTGGACAGGGGAATGCTGAAGCTTTCTTT
TRBJ2-3	TRBD2	many	TRBV20-1	CSARGLAGRTDTQYF	TGCAGTGCTAGAGGACTAGCGGGTAGAACAGATACGCAGTATTTT
TRBJ2-3	-	-	TRBV9	CASSPQEGDADTQYF	TGTGCCAGCAGCCCCCAGGAGGGGGACGCAGATACGCAGTATTTT
TRBJ2-5	-	few	TRBV7-9	CASSLGLSGPMYF	TGTGCCAGCAGCTTAGGACTCTCGGGACCCATGTACTTC
TRBJ1-2	-	-	TRBV20-1	CSATHGYTF	TGCAGTGCCACACATGGCTACACCTTC
TRBJ2-7	-	few	TRBV6-2/TRBV6-3	CASSYWGYGSYEQYF	TGTGCCAGCAGTTACTGGGGGTACGGATCCTACGAGCAGTACTTC
TRBJ2-1	TRBD2	many	TRBV19	CASSPSGSFNNEQFF	TGTGCCAGTAGCCCTAGCGGGAGCTTTAACAATGAGCAGTTCTTC
TRBJ2-1	-	many	TRBV12-3/TRBV12-4	CASSFSSSAGATEQFF	TGTGCCAGCAGTTTCTCCTCTAGCGCCGGGGCAACTGAGCAGTTCTTC
TRBJ2-3	TRBD1	few	TRBV20-1	CSASQGALADTQYF	TGCAGTGCTAGTCAGGGGGCTCTCGCAGATACGCAGTATTTT
TRBJ2-5	-	few	TRBV5-6	CASSWADRETQYF	TGTGCCAGCAGCTGGGCGGACAGAGAGACCCAGTACTTC
TRBJ1-6	-	many	TRBV4-1	CASSPPESGVLHF	TGCGCCAGCAGCCCCCCGGAAAGTGGGGTCCTCCACTTT
TRBJ1-4	-	-	TRBV25-1	CASSESGQLNEKLFF	TGTGCCAGCAGTGAATCGGGGCAGCTTAATGAAAAACTGTTTTTT
TRBJ2-2	TRBD1	-	TRBV10-2	CASSPKGQGNTGELFF	TGCGCCAGCAGCCCGAAAGGACAGGGGAACACCGGGGAGCTGTTTTTT
TRBJ2-3	-	-	TRBV19	CASSIRGYTDTQYF	TGTGCCAGTAGTATACGAGGATACACAGATACGCAGTATTTT
TRBJ2-7	TRBD2	few	TRBV7-2	CASSLMVTSGSYEQYF	TGTGCCAGCAGCTTAATGGTCACTAGCGGCTCCTACGAGCAGTACTTC
TRBJ1-5	TRBD1	many	TRBV6-2/TRBV6-3	CASSYSSRGLGQPQHF	TGTGCCAGCAGTTACTCCTCCAGGGGGCTCGGGCAGCCCCAGCATTTT
TRBJ1-1	TRBD1	-	TRBV12-3/TRBV12-4	CASRAGQSNTEAFF	TGTGCCAGCAGGGCGGGACAGAGCAACACTGAAGCTTTCTTT
TRBJ2-7	-	many	TRBV5-1	CASSLEQVNYEQYF	TGCGCCAGCAGCTTGGAGCAGGTCAACTACGAGCAGTACTTC
TRBJ2-3	-	once	TRBV25-1	CASKAPGDTQYF	TGTGCCAGCAAGGCACCAGGGGATACGCAGTATTTT
TRBJ2-1	-	few	TRBV20-1	CSAQQTYNEQFF	TGCAGTGCCCAACAAACCTACAATGAGCAGTTCTTC
TRBJ2-3	TRBD1	-	TRBV2	CASRGQGAGDTQYF	TGTGCCAGCAGGGGACAGGGGGCAGGAGATACGCAGTATTTT
TRBJ1-2	-	-	TRBV6-1	CASSPTGSFSYGYTF	TGTGCCAGCAGCCCTACGGGGTCCTTCTCCTATGGCTACACCTTC
TRBJ1-6	-	-	TRBV20-1	CSARDRGSSSYNSPLHF	TGCAGTGCTAGAGATCGTGGCAGCAGCTCCTATAATTCACCCCTCCACTTT
TRBJ1-1	-	-	TRBV27	CASTKQGMNTEAFF	TGTGCCAGCACTAAACAGGGAATGAACACTGAAGCTTTCTTT
TRBJ2-3	TRBD2	-	TRBV7-2	CASSFNAGGPLDTQYF	TGTGCCAGCAGCTTCAACGCGGGAGGGCCCCTAGATACGCAGTATTTT
TRBJ1-5	-	-	TRBV28	CASRKARGSQPQHF	TGTGCCAGCAGAAAAGCCAGGGGATCGCAGCCCCAGCATTTT
TRBJ1-1	-	few	TRBV7-7	CASSLLANTEAFF	TGTGCTAGCAGCTTACTAGCGAACACTGAAGCTTTCTTT
TRBJ1-4	-	-	TRBV5-1	CASSLEGQGLEKLFF	TGCGCCAGCAGCTTGGAGGGGCAGGGTTTGGAAAAACTGTTTTTT
TRBJ2-1	TRBD1	-	TRBV7-2	CASSPVDRAYNEQFF	TGTGCCAGCAGCCCCGTGGACAGGGCATACAATGAGCAGTTCTTC
TRBJ1-6	-	-	TRBV10-3	CAISVGQANSPLHF	TGTGCCATCAGTGTGGGTCAGGCCAATTCACCCCTCCACTTT
TRBJ1-2	-	few	TRBV6-5	CASSYIQGYGYTF	TGTGCCAGCAGTTACATACAGGGCTATGGCTACACCTTC
TRBJ1-4	-	many	TRBV28	CASSLGGQQIMGEKLFF	TGTGCCAGCAGTTTGGGGGGACAACAGATAATGGGGGAAAAACTGTTTTTT
TRBJ2-1	TRBD1	once	TRBV6-2/TRBV6-3	CASTKTGGFSNEQFF	TGTGCCAGCACTAAGACAGGGGGGTTTAGCAATGAGCAGTTCTTC
TRBJ2-7	-	few	TRBV29-1	CSAPFRGGQYF	TGCAGCGCCCCGTTCAGGGGTGGGCAGTACTTC
TRBJ2-2	TRBD2	few	TRBV14	CASSTTSGVNTGELFF	TGTGCCAGCAGCACAACTAGCGGAGTGAACACCGGGGAGCTGTTTTTT
TRBJ2-2	-	few	TRBV4-1	CASSQDRKPGELFF	TGCGCCAGCAGCCAAGATCGCAAGCCCGGGGAGCTGTTTTTT
TRBJ2-2	-	few	TRBV10-3	CAIRRSGATGELFF	TGTGCCATCAGGAGGAGCGGAGCCACCGGGGAGCTGTTTTTT
TRBJ1-6	-	many	TRBV3-1	CASSQGPANSPLHF	TGTGCCAGCAGCCAGGGCCCAGCGAATTCACCCCTCCACTTT
TRBJ2-1	-	-	TRBV7-9	CASSLSESVSSYNEQFF	TGTGCCAGCAGCTTAAGCGAGTCAGTCAGCTCCTACAATGAGCAGTTCTTC
TRBJ2-7	-	-	TRBV20-1	CSASRGGRDEQYF	TGCAGTGCTAGCAGGGGAGGGCGGGACGAGCAGTACTTC
TRBJ2-5	-	few	TRBV7-9	CASSFGGVVETQYF	TGTGCCAGCAGCTTTGGAGGCGTAGTCGAGACCCAGTACTTC
TRBJ1-4	-	-	TRBV5-1	CASSLERVDEKLFF	TGCGCCAGCAGCTTGGAAAGGGTTGATGAAAAACTGTTTTTT
TRBJ2-7	TRBD1	-	TRBV6-2/TRBV6-3	CASSLRDRYGYEQYF	TGTGCCAGCAGCCTCCGGGACAGGTATGGCTACGAGCAGTACTTC
TRBJ1-6	-	-	TRBV12-3/TRBV12-4	CASSIPTGKNSPLHF	TGTGCCAGCAGTATCCCGACGGGAAAAAATTCACCCCTCCACTTT